Each of the 15 T cell receptor beta chains below was sequenced from the same sample in a study of spatial heterogeneity in lung cancer. TCRdb re-derived calls from the 5' RACE reads in MiXCR, one entry per CDR3 protein. The table records approximately 100,000 distinct CDR3 sequences, approximately 19% of them present only once. Time point noted: blood at routine non-recurrence follow-up after resection. The specimen was PBMCs, collected at follow-up. The receptors come from a male donor with early-stage non-small cell lung cancer.

This clonotype has at least ten counts. This chain uses TRBV7-4 with TRBJ2-3, with D unclear. The ends were cut back, 0 bases at V and 2 bases at J, with 15 bases in the middle. The V gene's germline CDR1 is SGHVT and CDR2 SQSDAQ. The CDR3 runs 17 residues. The CDR3 DNA sequence: TGTGCCAGCAGCTTAGCACGAGCTGTATACCTCACAGATACGCAGTATTTT. Protein sequence: CASSLARAVYLTDTQYF.

A few counts support this clonotype. V gene TRBV20-1 combines with J gene TRBJ2-3; possible D gene TRBD2, 7 bases. Deletions cut 3 bases from V and 6 bases from J, with 10 bases between. The germline gives CDR1 DFQATT, CDR2 SNEGSKA (reference sequence). This CDR3 has 12 residues. CDR3 sequence reads: CSARAGADTQYF. DNA of the CDR3: TGCAGTGCTAGGGCGGGGGCCGATACGCAGTATTTT.

V gene TRBV20-1 combines with J gene TRBJ2-7; D gene ambiguous. The CDR3 has 12 residues. The germline V gene has CDR1 DFQATT and CDR2 SNEGSKA (reference sequence). Trimming took 5 bases from V and 5 from J, leaving 13 bases between them. In DNA form, the CDR3 reads TGCAGTGCTTTTCCTCGACCCAACGAGCAGTACTTC. Its translation is CSAFPRPNEQYF.

This clonotype was seen many times. The genes are TRBV20-1 and TRBJ1-5, with a possible D match to TRBD1 (5 bases). The CDR3 loop spans 13 amino acids. Germline lookup yields CDR1 DFQATT and CDR2 SNEGSKA (reference sequence). Trimming left V 4 bases short and J 5 bases short, with 12 bases between. The CDR3 region is CSATGSRYQPQHF. The CDR3 nucleotides are TGCAGTGCTACAGGGTCTCGCTATCAGCCCCAGCATTTT.

This clonotype was observed a handful of times. The genes are TRBV2 and TRBJ2-5; maybe TRBD1 (6 bases). From germline, CDR1 is SNHLY and CDR2 FYNNEI. This CDR3 is 15 amino acids long. V shed 0 bases and J shed 5 bases, with 13 bases lying between them. CDR3 residues: CASSEADREGETQYF. The CDR3 DNA reads as TGTGCCAGCAGTGAAGCGGACAGAGAAGGGGAGACCCAGTACTTC. The whole variable domain, remainder taken from reference TRBV2 and TRBJ2-5, is EPEVTQTPSHQVTQMGQEVILRCVPISNHLYFYWYRQILGQKVEFLVSFYNNEISEKSEIFDDQFSVERPDGSNFTLKIRSTKLEDSAMYFCASSEADREGETQYFGPGTRLLVL.

This clonotype was detected ten times or more. This chain joins TRBV24-1 and TRBJ2-1; 12 nucleotides agree with TRBD2. The CDR3 is 20 amino acids. Germline assignment: CDR1 KGHDR and CDR2 SFDVKD. Trimming cost V 4 bases and J 0 bases; bases outside gene matches: 12. The CDR3 nucleotides read TGTGCCACCAGTGAAGAGGTCCCTAGCGGGAGGGAAAGCTCCTACAATGAGCAGTTCTTC. It yields the protein CATSEEVPSGRESSYNEQFF.

This chain links TRBV2 with TRBJ1-1; no firm D call. Trimming pared 3 bases from V and 1 base from J, leaving 6 bases between. This CDR3 has 13 amino acids. The germline gives CDR1 SNHLY, CDR2 FYNNEI. The CDR3 coding sequence is TGTGCCAGCAGTGAGGCAGGGAACACTGAAGCTTTCTTT. Encoded protein: CASSEAGNTEAFF.

The rearrangement links TRBV2 to TRBJ2-3, with unresolved D. V lost 4 bases and J lost 1, with 9 bases in between. Germline V CDR1 and CDR2: SNHLY, FYNNEI. The CDR3 loop spans 14 amino acids. The CDR3: CASSGVQCTDTQYF. CDR3 bases: TGTGCCAGCAGTGGGGTACAGTGCACAGATACGCAGTATTTT.

This clonotype was seen ten or more times. The genes are TRBV5-1 and TRBJ2-7, with 12 bases fitting TRBD2. Germline V gives CDR1 SGHRS, CDR2 YFSETQ. The CDR3 has 15 residues. V shed 4 bases, J shed 3 bases, and the junction held 5 bases outside the gene matches. For the CDR3, the DNA is TGCGCCAGCAGCCCGACTAGCGGGAGCTACTACGAGCAGTACTTC. Translation gives CASSPTSGSYYEQYF.

This clonotype was observed a handful of times. The chain has TRBV5-5 and TRBJ2-2, with 7 bases identical to TRBD1. CDR3 length: 13 residues. V was clipped by 8 bases and J by 0 bases; unmatched bases: 1. Per the germline V gene, CDR1 is SGHKS and CDR2 is YYEKEE (reference sequence). The CDR3 protein is CASGTANTGELFF. CDR3 DNA: TGTGCCAGTGGGACAGCGAACACCGGGGAGCTGTTTTTT.

This clonotype was seen a few times. The V and J genes are TRBV28 and TRBJ2-7; D gene ambiguous. Looked up from germline, CDR1 is MDHEN and CDR2 is SYDVKM. This CDR3 has 13 amino acids. V lost 3 bases and J lost 1, with 7 bases in between. Here the CDR3 DNA reads TGTGCCAGCAGTTTGGGCAGTTCCTACGAGCAGTACTTC. This codes for CASSLGSSYEQYF.

This clonotype was observed a handful of times. This chain links TRBV6-7 with TRBJ1-1; D not resolved. TRBV6-7 is identified as an open reading frame with a role that is uncertain. V gave up 2 bases and J gave up 3 bases, with 19 bases separating them. This CDR3 contains 17 residues. Here the CDR3 reads CASSYPMAAQAYTEAFF. The CDR3 coding sequence is TGTGCCAGCAGTTACCCCATGGCGGCGCAGGCATACACTGAAGCTTTCTTT.

A word on this clonotype: One end of the junction does not line up with germline, which may come from a read error. The chain carries TRBV20-1 and TRBJ2-1; D is ambiguous. The CDR3 covers 14 residues. Germline V gene sequence: CDR1 DFQATT, CDR2 SNEGSKA (reference sequence). CDR3 region: CSAGDFIANNEQFF. The CDR3 DNA reads TGCAGTGCTGGAGATTTCATAGCTAACAATGAGCAGTTCTTC.

This clonotype was counted only a few times. The J gene is TRBJ2-1, the V gene TRBV2; 10 nucleotides line up with TRBD1. V was clipped by 6 bases and J by 5 bases; unmatched bases: 7. The CDR3 runs to 15 residues. Per the germline V gene, CDR1 is SNHLY and CDR2 is FYNNEI. This CDR3 is CASRNRQGAHNEQFF. As DNA, the CDR3 is TGTGCCAGCAGGAACAGACAGGGGGCGCACAATGAGCAGTTCTTC.

This clonotype showed up just a few times. The chain joins TRBV7-2 to TRBJ2-1; the D is unclear. The CDR3 consists of 12 residues. V dropped 6 bases and J dropped 7 bases, with 10 bases sitting between them. Per the germline V gene, CDR1 is SGHTA and CDR2 is FQGNSA. CDR3 coding DNA: TGTGCCAGCAGATTAAGCCAGAATGAGCAGTTCTTC. This codes for CASRLSQNEQFF. The variable domain in full, with the rest retrieved from reference TRBV7-2 and TRBJ2-1, is GAGVSQSPSNKVTEKGKDVELRCDPISGHTALYWYRQSLGQGLEFLIYFQGNSAPDKSGLPSDRFSAERTGGSVSTLTIQRTQQEDSAVYLCASRLSQNEQFFGPGTRLTVL.